The T cell receptor beta chain described here comes from a study of regulatory T cells in long-lasting Graves disease. The study's findings and limits: Newly diagnosed patients had higher TCR diversity than persistent Graves' patients did.

As for time point: newly diagnosed GD, antithyroid drugs for less than 3 months. Construction of the TCR library relied on RNA isolated from PBMCs. The CDR3 sequence is 13 residues long. From germline, CDR1 is SGHRS and CDR2 YFSETQ. The ends were cut back, 10 bases at V and 4 bases at J, with 15 bases in the middle. Assembly of TCR beta libraries relied on iRepertoire HTBI primers together with Arm-PCR of CDR3 regions. One entry per CDR3 protein results from TCRdb running MiXCR on the multiplex PCR reads. The sample holds roughly 560,000 distinct CDR3 sequences; around 15% are singletons and the top ten take around 25%. About this clonotype: Its antigen is still unknown.

The sample also formed part of further work on T cells in Graves' hyperthyroidism and ophthalmopathy.

Specimen: peripheral blood mononuclear cells (PBMCs), collected at new diagnosis, from a patient treated with antithyroid drugs. This TCR was sampled from a woman aged 35-65 years with Graves disease. The chain carries TRBV5-1 and TRBJ1-5, with D unclear. The CDR3 sequence is CAERSSENQPQHF. CDR3 in DNA: TGCGCCGAACGAAGTTCCGAAAATCAGCCCCAGCATTTT.